These 3 T cell receptor beta chains were sequenced from one sample in a study of T cell responses to AZD1222 COVID-19 vaccine. Method: immunoSEQ multiplex PCR; TCRdb's copy keeps in-frame clones and lacks some. The sample yields about 160,000 clones, under 95% seen once. Source: peripheral blood, taken on day 0 of MenACWY control vaccination. Every receptor here comes from an adult in good health.

This chain connects TRBV5-6 to TRBJ1-6; D is ambiguous. From germline, CDR1 is SGHDT and CDR2 YYEEEE. V shed 0 bases and J shed 0 bases, with 13 bases lying between them. The CDR3 has 18 residues. CDR3 in DNA: TGTGCCAGCAGCTTGGCCGGACCCGTCAGCTCCTATAATTCACCCCTCCACTTT. This gives the protein CASSLAGPVSSYNSPLHF.

The chain combines TRBV6-1 with TRBJ2-7, with 7 bases aligning to TRBD2. The germline V gene encodes CDR1 MNHNS and CDR2 SASEGT. This CDR3 comprises 15 residues. The J segment lost 3 bases and the V segment lost 3 bases, leaving 8 bases of the junction unmatched. DNA of the CDR3: TGTGCCAGCAGTGAGCTACTAGCGTGGAACTACGAGCAGTACTTC. Encoded protein: CASSELLAWNYEQYF.

The CDR3: CASRTGTGVSGSQPQHF. In DNA form, the CDR3 reads TGTGCCAGCAGGACCGGGACAGGGGTTTCGGGGAGTCAGCCCCAGCATTTT. This rearrangement joins TRBV2 to TRBJ1-5; TRBD1 matches at 10 bases. This CDR3 has 17 residues. The germline CDR1 and CDR2 sequences are SNHLY and FYNNEI. Trimming removed 6 bases from V and 6 bases from J; junction bases left unmatched: 14.